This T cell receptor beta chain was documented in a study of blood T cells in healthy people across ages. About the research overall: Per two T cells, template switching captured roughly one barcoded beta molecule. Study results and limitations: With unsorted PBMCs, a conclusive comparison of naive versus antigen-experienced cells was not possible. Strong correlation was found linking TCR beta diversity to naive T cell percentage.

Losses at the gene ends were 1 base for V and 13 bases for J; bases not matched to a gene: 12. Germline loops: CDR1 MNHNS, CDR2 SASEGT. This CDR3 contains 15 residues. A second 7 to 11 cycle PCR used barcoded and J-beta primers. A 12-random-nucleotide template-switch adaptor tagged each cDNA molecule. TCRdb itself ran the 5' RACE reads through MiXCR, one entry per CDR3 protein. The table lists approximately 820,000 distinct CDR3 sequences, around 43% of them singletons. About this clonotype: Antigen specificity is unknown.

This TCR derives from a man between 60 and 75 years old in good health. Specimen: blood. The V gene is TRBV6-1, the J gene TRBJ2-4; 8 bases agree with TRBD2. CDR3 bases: TGTGCCAGCAGTGAAGGAGGGACTAGTCCCCGGGAGCAGTACTTC. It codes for CASSEGGTSPREQYF.